Listed here is a single T cell receptor beta chain. Its antigen is currently not known. No base-level quality is on record; no much larger clone is a single base apart. These data originate in a study of shared clonotypes between healthy human individuals (dated by TCRdb to between 2020 and 2021). General notes on the study: Three men and a couple of women, aged 18 to 49 years, made up the cohort. For each donor, CD4 naive and CD4 memory were each run on three plates, CD8 naive on two plates, and CD8 memory on one plate. Blood TCR repertoires of four to six healthy adults were deeply sequenced to estimate repertoire size and the extent of clonotype sharing between individuals. To increase sequencing depth and limit assay-specific biases, different laboratories used diverse techniques to prepare libraries and sequence TCR repertoires. Leukapheresis yielded between about 0.85 and 9.5 billion PBMCs per donor. Findings and caveats that apply to the study as a whole: Sharing across a few donors was observed for approximately 5% of naive CD4, under 4% of naive CD8, over 2% of memory CD4, and about 0.38% of memory CD8 clonotypes. Based on pairwise subsampling, the degree of clonotype sharing among donors was expected to be affected by sequencing depth. Sampling was restricted to blood, and TCR repertoires in tissue are likely to differ from TCR repertoires in blood. Larger estimated clonotype richness was generally found for naive subsets than for memory subsets. Compared with non-shared clonotypes, the clonotypes found in all four sorted-subset donors had higher generation probabilities. The genetic and exposure-history diversity represented was limited by the small number of donors. Rarefaction of sorted-subset datasets indicated incomplete sequencing despite the large sequencing depth.

CD8 naive samples consisted of CD45RO-negative cells that were positively selected for CCR7, yielding a CD45RA+CCR7+ population without TemRA cells. Healthy HIV-negative adults with no recently reported acute infections or vaccinations were included as donors. Only Caucasian adults living in Nashville, Tennessee, USA were represented among the donors. Blood was collected by leukapheresis, and PBMCs were isolated by Ficoll-Histopaque density gradient centrifugation and then cryopreserved in liquid nitrogen vapor phase. Analytical flow cytometry was used to check the purity and quantity of each magnetically sorted T cell population. Each sorted fraction had its genomic DNA isolated and then quantified by UV absorbance on a Nanodrop 2000c. Using the deep immunoSEQ assay, TCR CDR3 regions were amplified from genomic DNA by multiplex PCR. Extracted genomic DNA from each cell subset was spread evenly across all wells of several immunoSEQ 96-well plates, with each plate serving as a replicate. Each replicate PCR for sorted subsets received 150 to 250 ng genomic DNA, equal to roughly 33,000 T cell genomes. The purified libraries were quantified using a Qubit 3.0 fluorometer, sized with a Bioanalyzer 2100, and then quantified again using the KAPA Library Quantification kit. Every immunoSEQ 96-well plate was sequenced on a dedicated single-read 150-cycle Illumina NextSeq 550 flow cell. The authors processed their data as follows. Because the immunoSEQ output held only junctional sequences and lacked quality scores, the filtering could not match the filtering applied to full-length reads. Sequences were annotated with PyIR, a Python wrapper for IgBLAST v1.9, and V/J genes and CDR3 were assigned using IMGT germline references. Reads were removed for weak V/J assignments (E-value above 1e-6), missing CDR3, stop codons, out-of-frame junctions, or ambiguous translated residues. V3J clonotypes were defined as sequences sharing the same inferred V gene, J gene, and CDR3 amino acid sequence. Percentage overlap between repertoires was computed as shared unique clonotypes divided by the size of the smaller repertoire. Richness of each repertoire was evaluated using RTK rarefaction, the Chao1 estimator, and Recon v2.1 estimates of unobserved clonotypes. Generation probabilities for all TCRbeta clonotypes obtained by the gDNA method from a few donors were computed using OLGA. Imported from immuneACCESS, the table was reduced by TCRdb to in-frame sequences with V and J called. These copies leave out some clones; in studies compared against another copy, an unresolved V gene accounts for under half, and the cause of the remainder is not known. The DNA was the basis for D and trimming; V, J and clone size are from that table. The sample table lists fewer than 700,000 clones, 85% to 95% of them with a count of one. The ten largest make up about 0.11% of the sample.

V is cut back by 6 bases and J by 3 bases, with 20 bases in the junction unmatched. The CDR3 contains 18 residues, cysteine and phenylalanine counted. This entry keeps only the CDR3 DNA: 54 bases, framed from base 1. CDR1 and CDR2, per the germline V gene (reference sequence), are MNHEY and SMNVEV. The sample consisted of naive CD8+ T cells sorted from blood. Per the publication, the cell subset or site label means: CD45RA+CCR7+. This receptor chain uses TRBV27 and TRBJ2-7, with 7 bases matching TRBD1. This TCR was sampled from a woman aged 25 to 39 in good health. The nucleotide sequence is given as TGTGCCAGCAGCCCCCGTCCCATGACAGGGTATCTTCTCTACGAGCAGTACTTC. This gives the protein CASSPRPMTGYLLYEQYF.